This T cell receptor (beta chain) was observed in a study of regulatory T cells in long-lasting Graves disease. Between the trimmed V and J ends, which lost 6 bases and 4 bases, there was a span of 7 bases. Germline values: CDR1 SNHLY, CDR2 FYNNEI. CDR3 size: 11 residues. In building TCR beta libraries, iRepertoire HTBI primers were used together with Arm-PCR of CDR3 regions. MiXCR was run by TCRdb on the multiplex PCR reads, yielding one entry per CDR3 protein. Of about 460,000 distinct CDR3 sequences listed, 20% to 25% were seen once; the top ten hold less than 15%. Time point meaning: persistent/refractory GD, antithyroid drugs over 5 years with positive TRAb. From PBMCs, RNA was extracted and then used to make the TCR library. Many counts were recorded for this clonotype.

The chain links TRBV2 to TRBJ2-7; D gene uncertain. This clonotype was obtained from a female donor with Graves disease. The sample was peripheral blood mononuclear cells (PBMCs), taken when the disease was refractory, from a patient treated with antithyroid drugs. CDR3 nucleotide sequence: TGTGCCAGCAGCACCATTTACGAGCAGTACTTC. It is translated as CASSTIYEQYF.